These 8 T cell receptor beta chains were all obtained from the same sample, sequenced in a study of T cell changes during pregnancy in multiple sclerosis. Clones were sequenced by immunoSEQ multiplex PCR, and TCRdb holds only the in-frame ones, with some missing. The sample holds fewer than 60,000 clones; more than 90% are singletons and the top ten take over 1%. Sequenced material: peripheral blood, taken after pregnancy. Receptor source: a female donor in good health, enrolled as a control in a pregnancy study.

The rearrangement joins TRBV6-5 to TRBJ2-5, with D tentatively TRBD2 (6 bases). Germline-derived CDR1 and CDR2 are MNHEY and SVGAGI. V lost 5 bases and J lost 2, with 9 bases in between. The CDR3 is 13 amino acids. The CDR3 is CASSRGFQETQYF. The DNA for the CDR3 is TGTGCCAGCAGTCGGGGGTTTCAAGAGACCCAGTACTTC.

The rearrangement links TRBV5-6 to TRBJ2-5; no clear D gene. Germline CDR1 and CDR2: SGHDT and YYEEEE. CDR3 length: 13 amino acids. V dropped 3 bases and J dropped 3 bases, with 9 bases sitting between them. The CDR3: CASSSLLEETQYF. CDR3 nucleotides: TGTGCCAGCAGCTCACTGCTAGAAGAGACCCAGTACTTC.

V and J are TRBV6-5 and TRBJ2-3; TRBD2 matches at 7 bases. The CDR3 is made up of 16 amino acids. Germline values: CDR1 MNHEY, CDR2 SVGAGI. With V trimmed by 0 bases and J by 2 bases, 5 bases remained unmatched. CDR3 bases: TGTGCCAGCAGTTACTCCAGCGGGGAGACCACAGATACGCAGTATTTT. It translates to CASSYSSGETTDTQYF.

The CDR3 DNA reads TGTGCCAGCAGTGCCCTGTGGGGCTACACCGGGGAGCTGTTTTTT. The encoded protein is CASSALWGYTGELFF. V usage is TRBV25-1 and J usage is TRBJ2-2; possible D gene TRBD1, 5 bases. This CDR3 has 15 amino acids. Looked up from germline, CDR1 is MGHDK and CDR2 is SYGVNS. Trimming shortened V by 4 bases and J by 3 bases, and 12 bases separated the two germline ends.

This clone was detected once. CDR3 DNA: TGTGCCAGCTCACACTCAGGTGCTAACTATGGCTACACCTTC. Translating gives CASSHSGANYGYTF. The chain recombines TRBV18 with TRBJ1-2; D ambiguous. The V end was cut by 4 bases, the J end by 0 bases, with 9 bases between. The germline V gene has CDR1 KGHSH and CDR2 LQKENI. This CDR3 comprises 14 residues.

The J gene is TRBJ2-5, the V gene TRBV6-5, with D possibly TRBD2 on 6 matching bases. Trimming took off 8 bases at V and 3 bases at J, with 16 bases between the two ends. This CDR3 region has 14 residues. The germline CDR1 and CDR2 sequences are MNHEY and SVGAGI. The CDR3 DNA sequence: TGTGCCAGCTGCGAGCGGGCAACGAAAGAGACCCAGTACTTC. Amino acids: CASCERATKETQYF.

The chain is built from TRBV10-3 and TRBJ2-3; 8 bases match TRBD2. CDR1 is ENHRY, CDR2 SYGVKD, per germline. V lost 2 bases to trimming and J lost 3 bases; unmatched junction nucleotides: 13. The CDR3 has 18 residues. CDR3 DNA sequence: TGTGCCATCAGTGAGACTCCTAAAATAGCGGGACTAACAGATACGCAGTATTTT. Protein sequence: CAISETPKIAGLTDTQYF.

This chain uses TRBV11-3 with TRBJ2-1, with D perhaps matching TRBD2 (6 bases). Between the trimmed V and J ends, which lost 2 bases and 12 bases, there was a span of 14 bases. The CDR3 runs 13 residues. Germline V gene data show CDR1 as SGHNT and CDR2 as YENEEA. The CDR3 is CASSLRGSHVQFF. CDR3 bases: TGTGCCAGCAGCTTACGGGGGAGTCATGTGCAGTTCTTC.